Presented here are 21 T cell receptor beta chains from one specimen sequenced in a study of blood T cell repertoires in COVID-19 (TCRdb year 2020). Preparation of the library involved the immunoSEQ multiplex PCR assay. TCRdb's version of the immuneACCESS table is confined to in-frame rearrangements and falls short of the full clone set. An unresolved V gene accounts for under half of the shortfall where checked; the remainder is of unknown origin. This sample holds about 51,000 clones; approximately 90% were observed only once. The ten largest clones capture 3% to 3.5% of the sample. Sequenced material: peripheral blood. Receptors were obtained from a man between 50 and 59 years old with acute or convalescent COVID-19.

The rearrangement joins TRBV5-6 to TRBJ2-7; tentatively, D is TRBD1 (6 bases). From germline, CDR1 is SGHDT and CDR2 YYEEEE. The V end was cut by 6 bases, the J end by 0 bases, with 19 bases between. This CDR3 contains 16 residues. The CDR3 sequence: CASTPQNRVGSYEQYF. As DNA, the CDR3 is TGTGCCAGCACGCCCCAGAACAGGGTAGGCTCCTACGAGCAGTACTTC.

This chain joins TRBV5-1 and TRBJ2-2, with D possibly being TRBD1 (5 bases). V shed 4 bases and J shed 1 base, with 8 bases lying between them. The CDR3 length is 14 residues. Germline lookup yields CDR1 SGHRS and CDR2 YFSETQ. DNA for the CDR3: TGCGCCAGCAGCCCGACAGTGAACACCGGGGAGCTGTTTTTT. This translates into CASSPTVNTGELFF.

This clone has a handful of counts. V and J are TRBV4-1 and TRBJ1-1; 7 nucleotides agree with TRBD1. Germline-derived CDR1 and CDR2 are MGHRA and YSYEKL. The CDR3 contains 15 residues. Unmatched junction bases numbered 3, after V lost 1 base and J lost 1 base. As DNA, the CDR3 is TGCGCCAGCAGCCAAGGGGACAGCGCGAACACTGAAGCTTTCTTT. This codes for CASSQGDSANTEAFF.

The chain joins TRBV30 to TRBJ2-3, with 8 bases lining up with TRBD2. V lost 3 bases, J lost 4 bases, and 9 bases stayed unmatched. The CDR3 contains 15 residues. Germline V lookup: CDR1 GTSNPN, CDR2 SVGIG (reference sequence). The CDR3 nucleotides are TGTGCCTGGAGCGGATACGGGGGGGCCGCAGATACGCAGTATTTT. It codes for CAWSGYGGAADTQYF.

This chain connects TRBV3-1 (or the pseudogene TRBV3-2) to TRBJ1-6; no definite D call. CDR3 size: 14 residues. V was clipped by 1 base and J by 2 bases, with 3 bases between them. CDR1 and CDR2 from the germline V gene are LGHDT and YNNKEL (reference sequence). The CDR3 nucleotides read TGTGCCAGCAGCCAAGCCACCTATAATTCACCCCTCCACTTT. This codes for CASSQATYNSPLHF.

The chain couples TRBV7-8 to TRBJ2-2; possible D gene TRBD2, 6 bases. CDR1 and CDR2 (germline): SGHVS, FQNEAQ. The CDR3 contains 19 residues. Trimming shortened V by 5 bases and J by 3 bases, and 25 bases separated the two germline ends. The CDR3 loop reads CASSPIRRGLGSYTGELFF. CDR3 DNA sequence: TGTGCCAGCAGCCCAATACGGAGGGGCCTTGGGTCGTACACCGGGGAGCTGTTTTTT.

V usage is TRBV7-8 and J usage is TRBJ2-1, with unresolved D. Trimming stripped 3 bases from V and 0 bases from J, with 6 bases between. This CDR3 is built from 14 residues. Germline loops: CDR1 SGHVS, CDR2 FQNEAQ. CDR3 in DNA: TGTGCCAGCAGCTTCACGAGCTCCTACAATGAGCAGTTCTTC. This codes for CASSFTSSYNEQFF.

V and J are TRBV30 and TRBJ2-1; 12 bases match TRBD2. Per germline, CDR1 GTSNPN and CDR2 SVGIG (reference sequence). V trimming: 6 bases; J trimming: 0 bases; junction bases outside the gene matches: 9. There are 17 residues in the CDR3. The CDR3 nucleotides read TGTGCCTGTGGTGGACTAGCGGGACAGAGCTCCTACAATGAGCAGTTCTTC. This encodes CACGGLAGQSSYNEQFF.

The J gene is TRBJ2-7, the V gene TRBV5-5; 7 bases line up with TRBD1. The trim removed 4 bases at V and 2 bases at J, leaving 3 bases unmatched. Germline V gives CDR1 SGHKS, CDR2 YYEKEE (reference sequence). The CDR3 is 13 residues long. In DNA form, the CDR3 reads TGTGCCAGCAGCCCGGGACAGACCTACGAGCAGTACTTC. It codes for CASSPGQTYEQYF.

The V call is TRBV19, the J call TRBJ1-6, with a possible D match to TRBD1 (5 bases). Germline CDR1 and CDR2: LNHDA and SQIVND (reference sequence). V lost 3 bases to trimming and J lost 10 bases, with 13 bases between them. CDR3 size: 14 residues. The CDR3 region has the DNA TGTGCCAGTAGTATGGGCAGGGTCGGCTCACCCCTCCACTTT. Translated, it gives CASSMGRVGSPLHF.

This clone was detected only once. This chain joins TRBV11-2 and TRBJ2-7; the match to TRBD1 covers 12 bases. With V trimmed by 3 bases and J by 3 bases, 9 bases remained unmatched. CDR3 length equals 17 residues. CDR1 and CDR2 (germline): SGHAT, FQNNGV. CDR3 region: CASSFSRGTGGLYEQYF. The CDR3 nucleotides are TGTGCCAGCAGCTTCTCTCGGGGGACAGGGGGCCTCTACGAGCAGTACTTC.

V gene TRBV6-1 combines with J gene TRBJ1-3; D gene uncertain. The CDR3 contains 16 residues. Trimming stripped 1 base from V and 0 bases from J, with 10 bases between. Germline CDR1 reads MNHNS; CDR2 reads SASEGT. CDR3: CASSEVRHRSGNTIYF. CDR3 in DNA: TGTGCCAGCAGTGAAGTACGACACCGCTCTGGAAACACCATATATTTT.

The chain links TRBV19 to TRBJ1-5; 7 nucleotides agree with TRBD1. The germline gives CDR1 LNHDA, CDR2 SQIVND (reference sequence). The CDR3 sequence is 16 residues long. V lost 3 bases, J lost 4 bases, and 9 bases stayed unmatched. The DNA of the CDR3 is TGTGCCAGTAGTATTCTTCAGGGGGTTGGGAATCAGCCCCAGCATTTT. Translated: CASSILQGVGNQPQHF.

This clone was observed once. DNA of the CDR3: TGTGCCAGCAGCCAAGCCATAGCCAAAAACATTCAGTACTTC. This gives the protein CASSQAIAKNIQYF. The chain couples TRBV14 to TRBJ2-4; D is unresolved. Trimming pared 1 base from V and 0 bases from J, leaving 4 bases between. CDR3 size: 14 residues. From germline, CDR1 is SGHDN and CDR2 FVKESK.

The chain combines TRBV5-8 with TRBJ2-5, with a weak D call TRBD1 (5 bases). Germline CDR1 is SGHTS and CDR2 is YDEGEE. The CDR3 length is 15 residues. Trimming shortened V by 4 bases and J by 5 bases, and 18 bases separated the two germline ends. The DNA for the CDR3 is TGTGCCAGCAGCGCTGGGCACAGGATCGACGAGACCCAGTACTTC. The encoded protein is CASSAGHRIDETQYF.

CDR3: CASSLSLAGGPNEQYF. CDR3 sequence (DNA): TGCGCCAGCAGCTTGTCTCTAGCGGGGGGGCCCAACGAGCAGTACTTC. The chain couples TRBV5-1 to TRBJ2-7; 12 nucleotides match TRBD2. The CDR3 runs to 16 residues. After removal of 1 base from V and 5 bases from J, the junction contained 7 bases not matched to a gene. Germline assignment: CDR1 SGHRS and CDR2 YFSETQ.

This clone is deemed medium-sized (0.01 to 0.1%). The chain recombines TRBV6-5 with TRBJ2-2; D ambiguous. In germline, CDR1 is MNHEY, CDR2 SVGAGI. The V and J ends lost 7 bases and 1 base respectively, with 10 bases between them. This CDR3 contains 14 residues. The CDR3 protein is CASKWRRNTGELFF. The CDR3 bases are TGTGCCAGCAAATGGCGGCGGAACACCGGGGAGCTGTTTTTT.

This rearrangement joins TRBV6-4 to TRBJ2-3; 10 nucleotides match TRBD2. The CDR3 runs 16 residues. Germline loops: CDR1 MRHNA, CDR2 SNTAGT. The V and J ends lost 0 bases and 6 bases, in that order; junction bases with no gene match: 6. CDR3 coding DNA: TGTGCCAGCAGTGACTCAAGCGGGGGGGCCTTGGATACGCAGTATTTT. Protein product: CASSDSSGGALDTQYF.

This chain links TRBV19 with TRBJ1-1; TRBD1 aligns across 9 bases. The CDR3 has 12 amino acids. The ends lost 8 bases at V and 7 bases at J; junction bases unmatched: 5. The germline gives CDR1 LNHDA, CDR2 SQIVND (reference sequence). In nucleotides, the CDR3 is TGTGCCAGTGGGGACAGGGTTGGTGAAGCTTTCTTT. This gives the protein CASGDRVGEAFF.

This sequence joins TRBV25-1 and TRBJ1-4; a possible D gene is TRBD1 (6 bases). V was cut by 7 bases and J by 8 bases, with 11 bases left in between. Germline V lookup: CDR1 MGHDK, CDR2 SYGVNS. The CDR3 has 12 amino acids. CDR3 amino acids: CASKQGNEKLFF. The CDR3 bases are TGTGCCAGCAAACAGGGAAACGAAAAACTGTTTTTT. The full variable domain, with the rest looked up from reference TRBV25-1 and TRBJ1-4, is EADIYQTPRYLVIGTGKKITLECSQTMGHDKMYWYQQDPGMELHLIHYSYGVNSTEKGDLSSESTVSRIRTEHFPLTLESARPSHTSQYLCASKQGNEKLFFGSGTQLSVL.

The chain combines TRBV3-1 (or the pseudogene TRBV3-2) with TRBJ1-2; D uncertain. V gave up 1 base and J gave up 8 bases, with 14 bases separating them. The CDR3 runs to 14 residues. Germline loops: CDR1 LGHDT, CDR2 YNNKEL (reference sequence). The CDR3 nucleotides read TGTGCCAGCAGCCAAGGCCCGATCCCTAGGGGCTACACCTTC. Translation gives CASSQGPIPRGYTF.